The text below deals with one T cell receptor beta chain. The antigen remains unidentified. This sample stems from a study of cytomegalovirus exposure and HLA in healthy donors. Points from the study as a whole: Indistinguishable V segments such as TRBV6-2 and TRBV6-3 were excluded.

Use of 60 Vbeta and 13 Jbeta primers characterized the PCR. Measured with immunoSEQ multiplex PCR; TCRdb has only the in-frame clones, and not every one. The sample consists of some 120,000 clones, 75% of them appearing once. Germline values: CDR1 MNHEY, CDR2 SMNVEV (reference sequence). Germline trimming cut 6 bases from V and 4 bases from J; bases unmatched to any gene: 12. This CDR3 comprises 15 residues. This TCR was recovered from a woman aged 40 to 50 in good health and CMV-seropositive. This rearrangement joins TRBV27 to TRBJ2-7; 7 bases fit TRBD2. The sequenced sample consisted of PBMCs. CDR3 nucleotide sequence: TGTGCCAGCAGCCCCAAAAGCGGGAATGGGTACGAGCAGTACTTC. Translating it yields CASSPKSGNGYEQYF.